The 21 T cell receptor beta chains presented below share a single source sample, sequenced in a study of blood T cell repertoires in COVID-19. The table came from immunoSEQ multiplex PCR; TCRdb's copy has only in-frame clones and leaves some out. The sample lists about 100,000 clones; roughly 77% were seen once. Sequenced: peripheral blood. The receptors here all came from a human donor in a cohort sampled during active COVID-19.

The rearrangement uses TRBV11-3 and TRBJ2-2; 7 nucleotides line up with TRBD1. V was clipped by 4 bases and J by 6 bases; unmatched bases: 2. The CDR3 loop spans 13 amino acids. Looked up from germline, CDR1 is SGHNT and CDR2 is YENEEA. This CDR3 is CASSSDRAGELFF. The CDR3 DNA reads TGTGCCAGCAGCTCCGACAGGGCCGGGGAGCTGTTTTTT. Filled out from reference TRBV11-3 and TRBJ2-2, the complete variable domain reads EAGVVQSPRYKIIEKKQPVAFWCNPISGHNTLYWYLQNLGQGPELLIRYENEEAVDDSQLPKDRFSAERLKGVDSTLKIQPAELGDSAVYLCASSSDRAGELFFGEGSRLTVL.

The V call is TRBV7-6, the J call TRBJ2-3; D perhaps matches TRBD2 (5 bases). V shed 5 bases and J shed 4 bases, with 19 bases lying between them. Germline values: CDR1 SGHVS, CDR2 FNYEAQ. The CDR3 contains 16 residues. The CDR3 region has the DNA TGTGCCAGCAGCCCCCAACTAGTCCCTTCCCCAGATACGCAGTATTTT. This gives the protein CASSPQLVPSPDTQYF.

V usage is TRBV15 and J usage is TRBJ2-7, with 9 bases identical to TRBD2. V shed 0 bases and J 3 bases; nucleotides not matched to a gene: 0. CDR1 is LNHNV and CDR2 is YYDKDF in the germline V gene (reference sequence). The CDR3 sequence is 14 residues long. CDR3 loop: CATSREREGYEQYF. The CDR3 DNA is TGTGCCACCAGCAGAGAGCGGGAGGGCTACGAGCAGTACTTC.

The chain is built from TRBV29-1 and TRBJ2-1; 14 positions agree with TRBD2. The CDR3 runs 15 residues. The J segment lost 9 bases and the V segment lost 6 bases, leaving 10 bases of the junction unmatched. From germline, CDR1 is SQVTM and CDR2 ANQGSEA. CDR3 loop: CSVHPGLAGVGEQFF. Written as DNA, the CDR3 is TGCAGCGTACACCCGGGACTAGCGGGAGTCGGTGAGCAGTTCTTC.

The CDR3 nucleotides read TGTGCCAGCAGTCCCAGACAGAGCACAGATACGCAGTATTTT. It yields the protein CASSPRQSTDTQYF. The chain carries TRBV28 and TRBJ2-3; maybe TRBD1 (5 bases). Looked up from germline, CDR1 is MDHEN and CDR2 is SYDVKM. The V and J ends lost 5 bases and 0 bases respectively, with 9 bases between them. The CDR3 is 14 amino acids. The complete variable domain, with remaining parts taken from reference TRBV28 and TRBJ2-3, reads DVKVTQSSRYLVKRTGEKVFLECVQDMDHENMFWYRQDPGLGLRLIYFSYDVKMKEKGDIPEGYSVSREKKERFSLILESASTNQTSMYLCASSPRQSTDTQYFGPGTRLTVL.

In its sample, this clone was seen once. This chain uses TRBV24-1 with TRBJ2-1, with D possibly matching TRBD1 (6 bases). CDR3 length: 14 amino acids. Germline CDR1 and CDR2: KGHDR and SFDVKD. V gave up 6 bases and J gave up 5 bases, with 13 bases separating them. CDR3 sequence: CATSRGGSNNEQFF. The DNA for the CDR3 is TGTGCCACCAGTCGAGGGGGTTCCAACAATGAGCAGTTCTTC.

The V gene is TRBV16, the J gene TRBJ1-1; 8 bases line up with TRBD1. CDR3 length: 14 residues. From germline, CDR1 is KGHSY and CDR2 FQNENV. The trim removed 4 bases at V and 0 bases at J, leaving 1 base unmatched. CDR3 sequence reads: CASSRDRMNTEAFF. The CDR3 DNA reads TGTGCCAGCAGCCGGGACAGGATGAACACTGAAGCTTTCTTT.

This chain links TRBV15 with TRBJ2-1, with 11 bases aligning to TRBD1. V was clipped by 4 bases and J by 4 bases; unmatched bases: 6. This CDR3 comprises 16 residues. Germline V gives CDR1 LNHNV, CDR2 YYDKDF (reference sequence). The CDR3 reads CATSNPDRGPYNEQFF. The DNA of the CDR3 is TGTGCCACCAGCAACCCGGACAGGGGGCCTTACAATGAGCAGTTCTTC.

This clone appeared a few times. This chain links TRBV19 with TRBJ1-5, with 10 bases that match TRBD1. CDR3 length: 17 residues. The junction had 6 bases not matched to a gene; V was cut back by 2 bases and J by 2 bases. Germline values: CDR1 LNHDA, CDR2 SQIVND (reference sequence). CDR3 nucleotide sequence: TGTGCCAGTAGTATACTGACAGGGGGCATGGGCAATCAGCCCCAGCATTTT. Its translation is CASSILTGGMGNQPQHF.

This clone turned up a few times. This rearrangement joins TRBV4-1 to TRBJ2-5; maybe TRBD2 (6 bases). The CDR3 has 15 residues. Trimming removed 0 bases at V and 10 bases at J, with 18 bases between. The germline V gene has CDR1 MGHRA and CDR2 YSYEKL. In DNA form, the CDR3 reads TGCGCCAGCAGCCAAGAAGGTGGAGGGCGGCAGTACCAGTACTTC. Its translation is CASSQEGGGRQYQYF.

As for this clone: Other nucleotide sequences in the sample specify the same CDR3. The rearrangement links TRBV11-2 to TRBJ2-7; a possible D gene is TRBD1 (5 bases). The CDR3 totals 12 residues. Trimming pared 3 bases from V and 3 bases from J, leaving 6 bases between. Per the germline V gene, CDR1 is SGHAT and CDR2 is FQNNGV. CDR3: CASSLQGYEQYF. The CDR3 DNA reads TGTGCCAGCAGCTTGCAGGGCTACGAGCAGTACTTC.

This clone has just a few counts. In DNA form, the CDR3 reads TGTGCCACCAGTGATTTGCTTTCAGGGCCCCAGCATTTT. Translating it yields CATSDLLSGPQHF. The chain uses TRBV24-1 and TRBJ1-5; D ambiguous. Looked up from germline, CDR1 is KGHDR and CDR2 is SFDVKD. V gave up 0 bases and J gave up 9 bases, with 8 bases separating them. The CDR3 covers 13 residues.

V gene TRBV19 combines with J gene TRBJ2-1; TRBD2 matches 8 bases. CDR1 is LNHDA, CDR2 SQIVND, per germline (reference sequence). J gave up 5 bases and V 1 base, and 4 bases lay outside the gene matches. The CDR3 consists of 15 residues. In DNA form, the CDR3 reads TGTGCCAGTAGTATAGGCGGGAGGAGCCACAATGAGCAGTTCTTC. This sequence encodes CASSIGGRSHNEQFF.

The chain carries TRBV5-1 and TRBJ1-1; TRBD1 matches 8 bases. Germline CDR1 SGHRS, CDR2 YFSETQ. The CDR3 loop spans 15 amino acids. V dropped 0 bases and J dropped 1; count of bases not matched to a gene: 2. CDR3 region: CASSLGDRRNTEAFF. CDR3 coding DNA: TGCGCCAGCAGCTTGGGGGACAGGAGGAACACTGAAGCTTTCTTT.

The chain combines TRBV11-2 with TRBJ2-5; the match to TRBD2 covers 11 bases. There are 15 residues in the CDR3. The trim removed 3 bases at V and 5 bases at J, leaving 5 bases unmatched. CDR1 SGHAT and CDR2 FQNNGV come from the germline V gene. The CDR3 protein is CASSFSGRARETQYF. In DNA form, the CDR3 reads TGTGCCAGCAGCTTTAGCGGGAGGGCCAGGGAGACCCAGTACTTC.

The rearrangement joins TRBV7-2 to TRBJ2-7; 11 bases are a match to TRBD2. V lost 5 bases, J lost 1 base, and 10 bases stayed unmatched. This CDR3 is 17 amino acids long. In germline, CDR1 is SGHTA, CDR2 FQGNSA. Here the CDR3 reads CASSRKNLAGGSYEQYF. CDR3 sequence (DNA): TGTGCCAGCAGCCGTAAGAACCTAGCGGGAGGATCCTACGAGCAGTACTTC.

V gene TRBV25-1 combines with J gene TRBJ1-2; D is unresolved. This CDR3 spans 13 amino acids. The V gene lost 4 bases and the J gene lost 1 base, with 7 bases spanning the gap. Germline CDR1 and CDR2: MGHDK and SYGVNS. The CDR3 loop reads CASSGNYNYGYTF. CDR3 DNA sequence: TGTGCCAGCAGTGGGAACTATAACTATGGCTACACCTTC.

V gene TRBV5-8 combines with J gene TRBJ2-5; 7 nucleotides line up with TRBD2. The CDR3 covers 17 residues. CDR1 is SGHTS, CDR2 YDEGEE, per germline. V shed 0 bases, J shed 1 base, and the junction held 9 bases outside the gene matches. CDR3 residues: CASSLAWGGTTQETQYF. CDR3 coding DNA: TGTGCCAGCAGCTTGGCATGGGGGGGGACGACCCAAGAGACCCAGTACTTC.

The chain employs TRBV9 and TRBJ1-1; unclear D gene. V lost 3 bases, J lost 4 bases, and 13 bases lay in between. Germline values: CDR1 SGDLS, CDR2 YYNGEE. The CDR3 runs 14 residues. The CDR3 spells CASSGPAGFTEAFF. CDR3 coding DNA: TGTGCCAGCAGCGGTCCGGCAGGATTCACTGAAGCTTTCTTT.

V usage is TRBV2 and J usage is TRBJ2-1; 7 positions agree with TRBD2. This CDR3 region has 14 residues. V dropped 8 bases and J dropped 1; count of bases not matched to a gene: 5. Germline values: CDR1 SNHLY, CDR2 FYNNEI. In DNA, the CDR3 is TGTGCCAGCCTAGCGGCACAATCCTACAATGAGCAGTTCTTC. This gives the protein CASLAAQSYNEQFF.

This chain links TRBV9 with TRBJ2-2; weak D call: TRBD1 (5 bases). Germline V gene lookup returns CDR1 SGDLS and CDR2 YYNGEE. The V gene lost 0 bases and the J gene lost 7 bases, with 10 bases spanning the gap. The CDR3 totals 14 residues. CDR3 nucleotide sequence: TGTGCCAGCAGCGTAGCCCCAACAGGCGGGGAGCTGTTTTTT. It translates to CASSVAPTGGELFF. The complete variable domain, with remaining parts taken from reference TRBV9 and TRBJ2-2, reads DSGVTQTPKHLITATGQRVTLRCSPRSGDLSVYWYQQSLDQGLQFLIQYYNGEERAKGNILERFSAQQFPDLHSELNLSSLELGDSALYFCASSVAPTGGELFFGEGSRLTVL.